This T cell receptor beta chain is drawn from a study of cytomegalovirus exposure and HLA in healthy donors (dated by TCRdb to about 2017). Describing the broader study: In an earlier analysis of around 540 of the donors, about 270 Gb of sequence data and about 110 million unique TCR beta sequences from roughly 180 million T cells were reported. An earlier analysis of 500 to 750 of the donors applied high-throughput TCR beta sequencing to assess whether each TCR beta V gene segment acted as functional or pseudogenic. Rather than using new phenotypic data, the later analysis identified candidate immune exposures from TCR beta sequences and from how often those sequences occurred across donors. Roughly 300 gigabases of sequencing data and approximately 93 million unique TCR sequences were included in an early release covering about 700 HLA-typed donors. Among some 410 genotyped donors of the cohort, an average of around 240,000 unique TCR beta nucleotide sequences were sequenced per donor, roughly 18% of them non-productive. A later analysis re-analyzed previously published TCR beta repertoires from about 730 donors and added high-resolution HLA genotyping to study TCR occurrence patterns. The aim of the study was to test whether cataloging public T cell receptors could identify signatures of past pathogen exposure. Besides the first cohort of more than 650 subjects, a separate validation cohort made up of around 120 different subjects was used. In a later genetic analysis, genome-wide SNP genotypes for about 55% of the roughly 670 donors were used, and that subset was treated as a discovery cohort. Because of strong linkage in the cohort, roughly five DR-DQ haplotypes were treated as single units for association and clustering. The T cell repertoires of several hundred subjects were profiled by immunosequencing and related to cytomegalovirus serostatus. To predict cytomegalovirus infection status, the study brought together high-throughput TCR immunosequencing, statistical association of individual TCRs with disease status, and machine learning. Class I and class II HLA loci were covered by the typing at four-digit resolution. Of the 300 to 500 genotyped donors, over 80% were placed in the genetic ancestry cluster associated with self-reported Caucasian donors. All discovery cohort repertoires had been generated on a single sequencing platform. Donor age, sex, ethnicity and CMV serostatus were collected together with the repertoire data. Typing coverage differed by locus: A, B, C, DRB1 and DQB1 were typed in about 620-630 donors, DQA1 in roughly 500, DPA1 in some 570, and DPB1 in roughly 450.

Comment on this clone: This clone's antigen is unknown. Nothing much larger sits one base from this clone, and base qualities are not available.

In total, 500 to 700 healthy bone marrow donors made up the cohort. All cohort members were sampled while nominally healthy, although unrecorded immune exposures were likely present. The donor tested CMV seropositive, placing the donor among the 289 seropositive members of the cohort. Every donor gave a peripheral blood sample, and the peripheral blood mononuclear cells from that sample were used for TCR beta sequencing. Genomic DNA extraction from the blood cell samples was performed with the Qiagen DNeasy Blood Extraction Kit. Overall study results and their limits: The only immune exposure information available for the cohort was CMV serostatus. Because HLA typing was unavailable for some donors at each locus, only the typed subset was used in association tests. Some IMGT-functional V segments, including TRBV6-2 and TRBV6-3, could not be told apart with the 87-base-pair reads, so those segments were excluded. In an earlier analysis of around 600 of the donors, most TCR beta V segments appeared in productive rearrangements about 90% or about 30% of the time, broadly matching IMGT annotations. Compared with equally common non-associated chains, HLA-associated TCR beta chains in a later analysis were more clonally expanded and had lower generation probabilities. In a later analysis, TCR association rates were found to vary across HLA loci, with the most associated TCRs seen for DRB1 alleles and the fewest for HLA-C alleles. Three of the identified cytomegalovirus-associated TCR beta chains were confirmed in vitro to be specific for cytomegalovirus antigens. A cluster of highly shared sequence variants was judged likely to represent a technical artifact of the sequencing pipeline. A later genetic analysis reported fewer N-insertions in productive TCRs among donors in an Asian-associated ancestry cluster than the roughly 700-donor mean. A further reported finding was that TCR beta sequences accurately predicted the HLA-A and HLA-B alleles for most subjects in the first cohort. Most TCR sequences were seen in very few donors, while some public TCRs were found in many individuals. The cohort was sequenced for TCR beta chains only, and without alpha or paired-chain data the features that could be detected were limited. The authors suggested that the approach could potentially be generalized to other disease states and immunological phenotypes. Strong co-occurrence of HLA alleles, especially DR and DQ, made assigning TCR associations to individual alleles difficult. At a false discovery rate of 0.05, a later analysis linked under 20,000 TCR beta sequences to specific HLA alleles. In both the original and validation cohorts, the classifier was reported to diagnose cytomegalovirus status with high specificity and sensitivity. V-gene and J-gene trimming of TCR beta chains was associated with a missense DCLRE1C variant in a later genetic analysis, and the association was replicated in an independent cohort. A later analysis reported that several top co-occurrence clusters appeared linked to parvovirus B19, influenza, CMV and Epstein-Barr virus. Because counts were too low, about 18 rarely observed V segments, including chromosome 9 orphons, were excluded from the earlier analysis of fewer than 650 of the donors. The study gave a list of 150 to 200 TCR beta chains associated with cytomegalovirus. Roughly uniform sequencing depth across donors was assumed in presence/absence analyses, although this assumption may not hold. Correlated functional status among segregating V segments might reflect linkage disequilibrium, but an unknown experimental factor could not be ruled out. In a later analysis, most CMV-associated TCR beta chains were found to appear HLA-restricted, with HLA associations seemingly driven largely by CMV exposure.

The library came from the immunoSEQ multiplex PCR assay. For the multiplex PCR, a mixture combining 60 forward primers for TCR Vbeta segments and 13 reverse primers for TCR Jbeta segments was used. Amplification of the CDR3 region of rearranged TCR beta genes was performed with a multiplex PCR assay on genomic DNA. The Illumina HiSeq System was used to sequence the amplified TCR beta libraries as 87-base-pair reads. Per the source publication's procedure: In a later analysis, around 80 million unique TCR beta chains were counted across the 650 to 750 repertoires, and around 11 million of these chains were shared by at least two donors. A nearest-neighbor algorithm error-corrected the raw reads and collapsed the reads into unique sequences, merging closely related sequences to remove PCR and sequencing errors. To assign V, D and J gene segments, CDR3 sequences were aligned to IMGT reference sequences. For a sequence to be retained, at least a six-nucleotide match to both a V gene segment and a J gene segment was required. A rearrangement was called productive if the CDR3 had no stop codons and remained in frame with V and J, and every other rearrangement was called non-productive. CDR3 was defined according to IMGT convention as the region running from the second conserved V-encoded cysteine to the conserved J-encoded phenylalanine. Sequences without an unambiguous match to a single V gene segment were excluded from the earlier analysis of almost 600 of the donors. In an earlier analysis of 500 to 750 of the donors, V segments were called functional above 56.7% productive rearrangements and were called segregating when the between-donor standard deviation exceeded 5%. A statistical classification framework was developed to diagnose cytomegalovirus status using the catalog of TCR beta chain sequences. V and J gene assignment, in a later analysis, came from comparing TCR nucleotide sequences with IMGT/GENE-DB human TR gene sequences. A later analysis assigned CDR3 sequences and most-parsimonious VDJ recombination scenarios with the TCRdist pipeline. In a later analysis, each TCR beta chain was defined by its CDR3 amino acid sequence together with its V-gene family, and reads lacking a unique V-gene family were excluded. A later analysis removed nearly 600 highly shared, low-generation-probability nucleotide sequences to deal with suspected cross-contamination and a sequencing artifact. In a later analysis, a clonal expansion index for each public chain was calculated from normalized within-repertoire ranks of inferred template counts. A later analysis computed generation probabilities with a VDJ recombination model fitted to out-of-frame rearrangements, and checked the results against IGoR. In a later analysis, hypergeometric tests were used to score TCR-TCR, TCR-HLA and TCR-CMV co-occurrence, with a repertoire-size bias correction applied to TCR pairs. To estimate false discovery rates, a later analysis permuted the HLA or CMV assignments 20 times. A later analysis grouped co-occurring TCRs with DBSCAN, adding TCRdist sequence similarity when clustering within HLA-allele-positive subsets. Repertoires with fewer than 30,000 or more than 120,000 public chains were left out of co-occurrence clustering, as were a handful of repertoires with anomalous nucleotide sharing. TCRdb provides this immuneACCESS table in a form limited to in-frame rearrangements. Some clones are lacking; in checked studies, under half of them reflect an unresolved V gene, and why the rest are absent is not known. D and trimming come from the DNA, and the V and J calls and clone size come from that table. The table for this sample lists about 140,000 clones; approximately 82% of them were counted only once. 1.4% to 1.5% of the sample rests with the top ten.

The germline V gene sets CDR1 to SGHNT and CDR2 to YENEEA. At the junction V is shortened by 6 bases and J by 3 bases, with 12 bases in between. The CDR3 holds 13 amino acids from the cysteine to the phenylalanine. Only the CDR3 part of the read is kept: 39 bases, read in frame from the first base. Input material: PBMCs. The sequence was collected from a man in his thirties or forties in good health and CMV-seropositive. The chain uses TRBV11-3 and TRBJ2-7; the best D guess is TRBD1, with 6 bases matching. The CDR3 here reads CASSPGVFYEQYF. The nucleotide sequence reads TGTGCCAGCAGTCCAGGGGTTTTCTACGAGCAGTACTTC.